This TCR beta chain was observed in a study of shared clonotypes between healthy human individuals (dated by TCRdb to between 2020 and 2021). The study in broad terms: Two women and a few men aged 18 to 49 years were included in the cohort. Leukapheresis yielded between about 0.94 and 8.9 billion PBMCs per donor. Blood TCR repertoires of five healthy adults were deeply sequenced to estimate repertoire size and the extent of clonotype sharing between individuals. To increase sequencing depth and limit assay-specific biases, different laboratories used diverse techniques to prepare libraries and sequence TCR repertoires. Per donor, three plates each were used for CD4 naive and CD4 memory, two for CD8 naive, and one for CD8 memory. Broad study findings and their caveats: Clonotypes shared by all four sorted-subset donors showed higher generation probabilities than non-shared clonotypes. Estimated clonotype richness was generally larger for naive than for memory subsets. Sampling was limited to blood, and TCR repertoires in tissue likely differ from TCR repertoires in blood. When several donors were compared, the shared fraction of clonotypes was about 5% for naive CD4, more than 3% for naive CD8, roughly 2.5% for memory CD4, and around 0.4% for memory CD8. Even with the large sequencing depth, rarefaction of the sorted-subset datasets indicated that sequencing was incomplete. Pairwise subsampling indicated that sequencing depth was expected to affect the degree of clonotype sharing among donors. The small number of donors limited the genetic and exposure-history diversity represented.

Healthy HIV-negative adults with no recently reported acute infections or vaccinations were included as donors. Every donor was a Caucasian adult living in Nashville, Tennessee, USA. CD4+ T cells were enriched by magnetic negative selection; naive cells were then positively selected on CD45RA, and the negative fraction formed the memory subset. After blood collection by leukapheresis, PBMCs were isolated using Ficoll-Histopaque density gradient centrifugation and then cryopreserved in the vapor phase of liquid nitrogen. Analytical flow cytometry was used to check the purity and quantity of every magnetically sorted T cell population. From each sorted fraction, genomic DNA was isolated and quantified by UV absorbance on a Nanodrop 2000c. Germline trimming: 0 bases from V, 1 base from J; junction bases outside gene matches: 6. The germline V gene encodes CDR1 SGHRS and CDR2 YFSETQ. The CDR3 goes from the cysteine to the phenylalanine over 17 residues. Kept here is only the CDR3 DNA, which spans 51 bases and is read in frame from base 1.

A word on this clone: The antigen it binds to is not known. Qualities for individual bases were not recorded, and no much larger clone is one base off.

Using the deep immunoSEQ assay, TCR CDR3 regions were amplified from genomic DNA by multiplex PCR. Extracted genomic DNA from each cell subset was distributed evenly across all wells of several immunoSEQ 96-well plates, and each plate was treated as a replicate. For sorted subsets, approximately 200 ng of genomic DNA, equivalent to 25,000 to 35,000 T cell genomes, went into each replicate PCR. The purified libraries were quantified using a Qubit 3.0 fluorometer, sized with a Bioanalyzer 2100, and then quantified again using the KAPA Library Quantification kit. Every immunoSEQ 96-well plate was sequenced on a dedicated single-read 150-cycle Illumina NextSeq 550 flow cell. In the original analysis: Because the immunoSEQ output held only junctional sequences and lacked quality scores, the filtering could not match the filtering applied to full-length reads. Sequences were annotated with PyIR, a Python wrapper for IgBLAST v1.9, and V/J genes and CDR3 were assigned using IMGT germline references. Reads were filtered out if the reads had weak V/J assignments (E-value above 1e-6), no CDR3, stop codons, out-of-frame junctions, or ambiguous translated residues. V3J clonotypes were defined as sequences sharing the same inferred V gene, J gene, and CDR3 amino acid sequence. Percentage overlap between repertoires was computed as shared unique clonotypes divided by the size of the smaller repertoire. Richness of each repertoire was evaluated using RTK rarefaction, the Chao1 estimator, and Recon v2.1 estimates of unobserved clonotypes. For all TCRbeta clonotypes obtained by the gDNA method from a few donors, generation probabilities were computed with OLGA. The clones in this table, taken by TCRdb from immuneACCESS, are in-frame only. Not every clone is retained; where verified, under half of the shortfall comes from an unresolved V gene, and the cause of the rest is unknown. That table furnishes V, J and clone size, whereas the DNA furnished D and trimming. This sample holds approximately 530,000 clones; approximately 95% were observed only once. Roughly 0.06% of the sample belongs to the ten largest clones.

This sequence uses TRBV5-1 and TRBJ2-5; TRBD2 agrees with 10 junctional bases. The sequence came from a woman aged 25 to 39 in good health. Sequencing used naive CD4+ T cells sorted from blood. The cell subset or site label, as the study defines it: CD45RA+ positively selected. The CDR3 here reads CASSLALAGVRQETQYF. In nucleotides, the sequence is TGCGCCAGCAGCTTGGCTCTAGCGGGAGTCCGCCAAGAGACCCAGTACTTC.